The present T cell receptor (beta chain) was sequenced within a study of shared clonotypes between healthy human individuals. General study results and limits: Despite large depth, sorted-subset datasets appeared incompletely sequenced. What naive subsets generally showed was a larger estimated richness than memory subsets showed.

In regard to this clone: Its antigen is undetermined.

CD45RO-negative cells were positively selected for CCR7, leaving out terminally differentiated effector memory CD45RA+ cells. J was trimmed by 0 bases and V by 4 bases; bases with no gene match: 8. This CDR3 contains 16 residues. Per germline, CDR1 SGHRS and CDR2 YFSETQ. In the original analysis: ImmunoSEQ output lacked quality scores and full-length reads, limiting matched filtering. Sequencing was performed with immunoSEQ multiplex PCR; in TCRdb, only in-frame clones are kept and a portion is missing. V and J calls and clone size come straight from that table; D and trimming were deduced from the DNA. Counted here are about 680,000 clones, 92% occurring once; the ten biggest clones make up about a quarter.

The clonotype originates from a man aged 25-45 years in good health. The chain uses TRBV5-1 and TRBJ2-3; 7 bases match TRBD2. What was sequenced was naive CD8+ T cells sorted from blood. CDR3 residues: CASSILGGGSTDTQYF. Here the CDR3 DNA reads TGCGCCAGCAGCATCCTGGGGGGAGGGAGCACAGATACGCAGTATTTT.